This TCR beta chain was sequenced in a study of shared clonotypes between healthy human individuals. Every donor was a Caucasian adult from Nashville, Tennessee. Trimming cost V 7 bases and J 0 bases; bases outside gene matches: 2. This CDR3 has 13 residues. Germline CDR1 reads SGHRS; CDR2 reads YFSETQ. Deep was the level used in running the assay. It was across several immunoSEQ plates that each subset's genomic DNA was evenly split. Clones were sequenced by immunoSEQ multiplex PCR, and TCRdb holds only the in-frame ones, with some missing. The table lists millions of clones, more than 80% of them singletons.

The TCR originated in a man aged 18 to 35 in good health. The chain couples TRBV5-1 to TRBJ2-3, with 7 bases lining up with TRBD2. The specimen was naive CD4+ T cells sorted from blood. Subset given: CD45RA+ positively selected. Here the CDR3 reads CASDSGSTDTQYF. The DNA of the CDR3 is TGCGCCAGCGATAGCGGGAGCACAGATACGCAGTATTTT. Filled out from reference TRBV5-1 and TRBJ2-3, the complete variable domain reads KAGVTQTPRYLIKTRGQQVTLSCSPISGHRSVSWYQQTPGQGLQFLFEYFSETQRNKGNFPGRFSGRQFSNSRSEMNVSTLELGDSALYLCASDSGSTDTQYFGPGTRLTVL.